The source of this T cell receptor (beta chain) is a study of CD8+CD57+ T cells in acquired aplastic anemia. For the study at large: The mean DNA yield obtained from sorted CD4+ and CD8+ cells came to 3.2 ug. Healthy donor sequencing depth: approximately 9.9 million CD4+, some 12 million CD8+ reads. Study-level results: Statistical testing detected no significant gap in CD8+ Simpson's diversity between patients and controls.

The V segment lost 6 bases and the J segment 6 bases; nucleotides outside the gene matches: 7. The CDR3 has 14 amino acids. Germline assignment: CDR1 ENHRY and CDR2 SYGVKD. TCR beta VDJ and CDR3 profiles were obtained from a genomic DNA template. TCRdb analysed the reads with MiXCR anew, one entry per CDR3 protein. The sample carries 200,000 to 250,000 distinct CDR3 sequences, around 60% recorded once. This clonotype was observed once. Its antigen is as yet unknown. The receptor was derived from a human donor in good health. Sample: sorted CD4+, CD8+, or CD8+CD57+ T cells (not recorded which) from PBMCs. The rearrangement joins TRBV10-3 to TRBJ2-3; 9 nucleotides line up with TRBD1. DNA of the CDR3: TGTGCCATCAGGGGACAGGGATTACGCGATACGCAGTATTTT. Its protein product is CAIRGQGLRDTQYF.